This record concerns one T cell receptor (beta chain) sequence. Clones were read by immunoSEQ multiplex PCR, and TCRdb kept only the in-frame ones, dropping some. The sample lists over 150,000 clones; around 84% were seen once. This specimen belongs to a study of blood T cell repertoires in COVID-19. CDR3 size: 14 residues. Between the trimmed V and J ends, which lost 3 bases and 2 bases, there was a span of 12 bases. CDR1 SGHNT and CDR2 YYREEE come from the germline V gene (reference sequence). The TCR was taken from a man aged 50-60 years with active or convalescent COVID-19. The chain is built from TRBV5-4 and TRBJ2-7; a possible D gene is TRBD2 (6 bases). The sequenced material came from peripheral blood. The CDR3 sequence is CASSSPGGTYEQYF. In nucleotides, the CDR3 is TGTGCCAGCAGCTCGCCCGGGGGAACCTACGAGCAGTACTTC.